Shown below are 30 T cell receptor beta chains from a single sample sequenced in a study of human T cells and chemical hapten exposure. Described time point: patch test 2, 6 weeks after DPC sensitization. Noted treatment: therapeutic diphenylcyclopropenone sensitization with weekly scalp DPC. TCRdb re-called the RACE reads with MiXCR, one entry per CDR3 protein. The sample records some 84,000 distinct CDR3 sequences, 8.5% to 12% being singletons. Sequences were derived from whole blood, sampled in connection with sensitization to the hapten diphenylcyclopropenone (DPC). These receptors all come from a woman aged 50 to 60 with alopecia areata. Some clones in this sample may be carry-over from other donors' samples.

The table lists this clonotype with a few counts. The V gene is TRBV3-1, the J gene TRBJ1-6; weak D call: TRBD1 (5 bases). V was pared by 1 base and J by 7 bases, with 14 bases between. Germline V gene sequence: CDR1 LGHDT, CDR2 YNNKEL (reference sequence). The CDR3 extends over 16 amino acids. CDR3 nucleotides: TGTGCCAGCAGCCAAGGCGGGGGTCGGAGCAATTCACCCCTCCACTTT. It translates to CASSQGGGRSNSPLHF.

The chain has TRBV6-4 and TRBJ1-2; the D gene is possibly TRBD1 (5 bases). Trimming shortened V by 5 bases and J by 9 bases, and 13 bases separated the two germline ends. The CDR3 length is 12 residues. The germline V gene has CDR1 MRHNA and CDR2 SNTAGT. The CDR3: CASSFDSVSYTF. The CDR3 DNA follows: TGTGCCAGCAGTTTTGACAGCGTAAGCTACACCTTC.

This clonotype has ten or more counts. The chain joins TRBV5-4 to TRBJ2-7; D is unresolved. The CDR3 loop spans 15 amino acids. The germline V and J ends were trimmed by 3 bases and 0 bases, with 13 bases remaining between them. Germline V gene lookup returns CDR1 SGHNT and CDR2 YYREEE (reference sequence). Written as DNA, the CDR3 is TGTGCCAGCAGCTCTGGATACGGGCCCTCCTACGAGCAGTACTTC. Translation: CASSSGYGPSYEQYF.

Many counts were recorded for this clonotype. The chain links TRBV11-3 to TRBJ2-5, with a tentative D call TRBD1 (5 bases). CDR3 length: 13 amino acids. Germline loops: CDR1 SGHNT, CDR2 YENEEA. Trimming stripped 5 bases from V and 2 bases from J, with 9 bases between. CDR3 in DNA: TGTGCCAGCAGCAAGACAGTTCAAGAGACCCAGTACTTC. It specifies CASSKTVQETQYF.

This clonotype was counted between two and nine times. The CDR3 region is CASSSPGLAGHGELFF. In DNA, the CDR3 is TGCGCCAGCAGCTCACCAGGACTAGCGGGACACGGGGAGCTGTTTTTT. The chain couples TRBV5-1 to TRBJ2-2; TRBD2 aligns across 12 bases. CDR1 and CDR2 (germline): SGHRS, YFSETQ. The CDR3 extends over 16 amino acids. V gave up 3 bases and J gave up 7 bases; unmatched junction bases: 7.

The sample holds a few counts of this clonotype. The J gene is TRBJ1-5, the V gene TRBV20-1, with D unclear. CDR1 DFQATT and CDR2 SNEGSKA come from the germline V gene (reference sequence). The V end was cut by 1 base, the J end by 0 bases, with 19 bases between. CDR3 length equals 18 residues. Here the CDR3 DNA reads TGCAGTGCTAGAGCCCACATACAAAAAAGCGGTAGCAATCAGCCCCAGCATTTT. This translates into CSARAHIQKSGSNQPQHF.

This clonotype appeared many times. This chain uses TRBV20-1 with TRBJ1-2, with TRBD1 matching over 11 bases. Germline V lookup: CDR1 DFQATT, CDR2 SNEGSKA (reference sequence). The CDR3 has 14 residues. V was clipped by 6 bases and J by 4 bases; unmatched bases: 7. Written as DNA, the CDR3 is TGCAGTGCCCAGGGACAGGGGGTTGGCTATGGCTACACCTTC. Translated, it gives CSAQGQGVGYGYTF.

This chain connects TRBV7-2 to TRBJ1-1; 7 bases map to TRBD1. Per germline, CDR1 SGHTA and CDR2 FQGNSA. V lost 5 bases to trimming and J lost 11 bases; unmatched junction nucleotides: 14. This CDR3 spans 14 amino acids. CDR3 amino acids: CASSLEGARVEAFF. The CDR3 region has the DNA TGTGCCAGCAGCCTGGAGGGGGCGCGAGTTGAGGCTTTCTTT.

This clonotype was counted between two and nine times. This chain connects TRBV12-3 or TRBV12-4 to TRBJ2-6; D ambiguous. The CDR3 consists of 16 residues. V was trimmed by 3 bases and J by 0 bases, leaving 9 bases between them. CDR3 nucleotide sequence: TGTGCCAGCAGTTTTGGTAGGAGCTCTGGGGCCAACGTCCTGACTTTC. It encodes CASSFGRSSGANVLTF.

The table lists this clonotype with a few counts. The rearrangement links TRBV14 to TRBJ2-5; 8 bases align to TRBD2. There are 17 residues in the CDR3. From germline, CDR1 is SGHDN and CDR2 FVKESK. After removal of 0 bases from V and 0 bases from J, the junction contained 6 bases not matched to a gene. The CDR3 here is CASSQDLGSGNQETQYF. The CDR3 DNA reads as TGTGCCAGCAGCCAAGATCTTGGTAGCGGGAACCAAGAGACCCAGTACTTC.

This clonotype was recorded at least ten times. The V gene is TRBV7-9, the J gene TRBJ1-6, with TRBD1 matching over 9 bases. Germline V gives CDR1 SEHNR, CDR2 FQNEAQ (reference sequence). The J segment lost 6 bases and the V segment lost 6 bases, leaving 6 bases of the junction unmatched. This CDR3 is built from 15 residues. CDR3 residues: CASRRQGEPNSPLHF. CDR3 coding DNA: TGTGCCAGCAGACGACAGGGGGAGCCTAATTCACCCCTCCACTTT.

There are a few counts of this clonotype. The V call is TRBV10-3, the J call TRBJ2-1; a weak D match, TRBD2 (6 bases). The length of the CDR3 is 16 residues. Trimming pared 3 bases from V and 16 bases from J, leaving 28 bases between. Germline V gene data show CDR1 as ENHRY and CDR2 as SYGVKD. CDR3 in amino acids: CAISESGTGYTAHFFF. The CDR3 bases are TGTGCCATCAGTGAATCCGGGACTGGCTATACGGCCCATTTTTTCTTC.

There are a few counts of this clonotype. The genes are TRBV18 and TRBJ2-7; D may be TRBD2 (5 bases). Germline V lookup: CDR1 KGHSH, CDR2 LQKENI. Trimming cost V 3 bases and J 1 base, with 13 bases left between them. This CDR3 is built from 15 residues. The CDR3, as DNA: TGTGCCAGCTCACCCGGAGCCGAGGGTTCCTACGAGCAGTACTTC. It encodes CASSPGAEGSYEQYF.

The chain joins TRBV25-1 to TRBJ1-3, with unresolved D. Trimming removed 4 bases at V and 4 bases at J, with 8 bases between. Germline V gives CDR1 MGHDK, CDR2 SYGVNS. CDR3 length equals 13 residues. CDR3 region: CASSVGEGNTIYF. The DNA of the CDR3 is TGTGCCAGCAGTGTTGGAGAGGGAAACACCATATATTTT.

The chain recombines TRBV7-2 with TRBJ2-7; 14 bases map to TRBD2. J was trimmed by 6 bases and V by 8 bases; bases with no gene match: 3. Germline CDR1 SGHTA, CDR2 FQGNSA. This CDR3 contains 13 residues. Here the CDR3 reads CASGTSGSLEQYF. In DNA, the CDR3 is TGTGCCAGCGGGACTAGCGGGAGCCTCGAGCAGTACTTC. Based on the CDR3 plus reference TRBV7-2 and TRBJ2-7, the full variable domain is GAGVSQSPSNKVTEKGKDVELRCDPISGHTALYWYRQSLGQGLEFLIYFQGNSAPDKSGLPSDRFSAERTGGSVSTLTIQRTQQEDSAVYLCASGTSGSLEQYFGPGTRLTVT.

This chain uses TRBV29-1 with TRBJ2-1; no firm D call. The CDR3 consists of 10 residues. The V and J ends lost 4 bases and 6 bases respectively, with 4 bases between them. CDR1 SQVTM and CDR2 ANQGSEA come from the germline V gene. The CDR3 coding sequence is TGCAGCGTTGCCCGCAATGAGCAGTTCTTC. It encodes CSVARNEQFF.

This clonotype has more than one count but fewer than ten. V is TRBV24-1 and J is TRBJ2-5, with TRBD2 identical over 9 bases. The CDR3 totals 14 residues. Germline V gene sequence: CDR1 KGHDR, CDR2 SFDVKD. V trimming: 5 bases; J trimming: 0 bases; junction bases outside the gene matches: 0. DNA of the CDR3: TGTGCCACCAGTGCTAGCGGGAACCAAGAGACCCAGTACTTC. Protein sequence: CATSASGNQETQYF.

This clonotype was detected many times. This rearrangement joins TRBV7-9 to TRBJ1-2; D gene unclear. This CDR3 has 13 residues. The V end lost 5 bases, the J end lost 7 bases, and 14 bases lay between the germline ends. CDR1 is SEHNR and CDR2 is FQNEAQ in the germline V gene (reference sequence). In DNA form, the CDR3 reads TGTGCCAGCAGCCGCCGGGATTCAGTTGGCTACACCTTC. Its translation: CASSRRDSVGYTF.

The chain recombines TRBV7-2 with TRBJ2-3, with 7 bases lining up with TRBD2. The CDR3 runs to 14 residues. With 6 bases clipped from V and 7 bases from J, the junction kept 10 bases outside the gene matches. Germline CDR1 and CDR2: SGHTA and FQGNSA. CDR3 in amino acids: CASSGAGWTYTQYF. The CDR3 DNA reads TGTGCCAGCAGTGGAGCGGGGTGGACCTATACGCAGTATTTT. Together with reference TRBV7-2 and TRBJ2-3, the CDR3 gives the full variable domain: GAGVSQSPSNKVTEKGKDVELRCDPISGHTALYWYRQSLGQGLEFLIYFQGNSAPDKSGLPSDRFSAERTGGSVSTLTIQRTQQEDSAVYLCASSGAGWTYTQYFGPGTRLTVL.

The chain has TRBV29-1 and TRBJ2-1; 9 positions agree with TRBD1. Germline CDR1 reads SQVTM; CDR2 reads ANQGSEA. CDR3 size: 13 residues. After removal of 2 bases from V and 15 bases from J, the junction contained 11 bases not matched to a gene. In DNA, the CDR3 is TGCAGCGTTGAAAGTGGAGGCGGGACAGGGTCGTTCTTC. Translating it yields CSVESGGGTGSFF.

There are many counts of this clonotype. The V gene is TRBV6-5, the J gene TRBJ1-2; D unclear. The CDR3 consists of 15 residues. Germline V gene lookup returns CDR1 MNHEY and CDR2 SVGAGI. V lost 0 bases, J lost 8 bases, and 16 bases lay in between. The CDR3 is CASSYSITSSGGYTF. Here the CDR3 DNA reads TGTGCCAGCAGTTACTCGATCACATCGTCTGGGGGCTACACCTTC.

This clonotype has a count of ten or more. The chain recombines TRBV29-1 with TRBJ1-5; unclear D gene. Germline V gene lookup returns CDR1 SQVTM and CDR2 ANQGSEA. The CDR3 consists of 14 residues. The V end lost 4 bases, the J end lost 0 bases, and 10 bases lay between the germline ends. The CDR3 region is CSVVFLNSNQPQHF. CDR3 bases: TGCAGCGTTGTCTTTCTAAATAGCAATCAGCCCCAGCATTTT.

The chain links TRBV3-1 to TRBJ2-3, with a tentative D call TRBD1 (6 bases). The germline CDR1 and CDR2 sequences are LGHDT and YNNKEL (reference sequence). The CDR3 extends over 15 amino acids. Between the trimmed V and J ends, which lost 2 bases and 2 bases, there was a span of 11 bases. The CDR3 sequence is CASSQPGVLTDTQYF. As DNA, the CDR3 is TGTGCCAGCAGCCAACCAGGGGTCCTCACAGATACGCAGTATTTT.

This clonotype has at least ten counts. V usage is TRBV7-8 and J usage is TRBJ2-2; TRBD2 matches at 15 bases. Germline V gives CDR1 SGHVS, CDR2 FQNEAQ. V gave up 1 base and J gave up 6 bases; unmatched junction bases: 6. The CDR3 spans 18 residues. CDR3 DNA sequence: TGTGCCAGCAGCTTAGGTCGGACTAGCGGGAGGGCGGCCGGGGAGCTGTTTTTT. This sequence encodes CASSLGRTSGRAAGELFF. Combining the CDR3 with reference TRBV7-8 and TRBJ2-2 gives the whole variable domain GAGVSQSPRYKVAKRGQDVALRCDPISGHVSLFWYQQALGQGPEFLTYFQNEAQLDKSGLPSDRFFAERPEGSVSTLKIQRTQQEDSAVYLCASSLGRTSGRAAGELFFGEGSRLTVL.

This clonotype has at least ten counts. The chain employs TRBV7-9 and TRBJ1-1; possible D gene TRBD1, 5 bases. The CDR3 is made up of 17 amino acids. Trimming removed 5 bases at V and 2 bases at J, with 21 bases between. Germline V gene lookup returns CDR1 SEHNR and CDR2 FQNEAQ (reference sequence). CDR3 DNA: TGTGCCAGCAGCGTGGGTCCAAAGGGGCGAACAAACACTGAAGCTTTCTTT. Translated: CASSVGPKGRTNTEAFF. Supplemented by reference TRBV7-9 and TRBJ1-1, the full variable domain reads DTGVSQNPRHKITKRGQNVTFRCDPISEHNRLYWYRQTLGQGPEFLTYFQNEAQLEKSRLLSDRFSAERPKGSFSTLEIQRTEQGDSAMYLCASSVGPKGRTNTEAFFGQGTRLTVV.

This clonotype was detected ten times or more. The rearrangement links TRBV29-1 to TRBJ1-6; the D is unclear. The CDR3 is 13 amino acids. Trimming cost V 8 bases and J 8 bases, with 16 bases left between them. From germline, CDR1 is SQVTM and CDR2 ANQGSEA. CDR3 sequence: CSPRGPGHSPLHF. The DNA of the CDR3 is TGCAGCCCTCGAGGGCCTGGGCATTCACCCCTCCACTTT.

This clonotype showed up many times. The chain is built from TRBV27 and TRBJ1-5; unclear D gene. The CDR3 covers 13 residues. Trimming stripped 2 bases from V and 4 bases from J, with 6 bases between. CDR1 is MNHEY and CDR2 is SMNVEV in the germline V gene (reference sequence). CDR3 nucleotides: TGTGCCAGCAGTTTAATGGGGAATCAGCCCCAGCATTTT. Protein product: CASSLMGNQPQHF.

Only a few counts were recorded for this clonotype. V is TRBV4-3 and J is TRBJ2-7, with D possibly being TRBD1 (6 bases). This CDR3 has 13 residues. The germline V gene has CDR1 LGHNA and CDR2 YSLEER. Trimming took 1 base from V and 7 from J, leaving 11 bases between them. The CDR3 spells CASSQARGGEQYF. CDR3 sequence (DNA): TGCGCCAGCAGCCAAGCCAGGGGCGGGGAGCAGTACTTC.

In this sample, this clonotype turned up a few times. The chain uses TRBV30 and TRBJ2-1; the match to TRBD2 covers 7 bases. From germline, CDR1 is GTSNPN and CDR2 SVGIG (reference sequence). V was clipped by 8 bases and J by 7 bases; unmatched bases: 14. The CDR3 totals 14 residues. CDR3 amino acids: CAAVLGGSENEQFF. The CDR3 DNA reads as TGTGCCGCGGTCCTGGGCGGGAGTGAGAATGAGCAGTTCTTC.

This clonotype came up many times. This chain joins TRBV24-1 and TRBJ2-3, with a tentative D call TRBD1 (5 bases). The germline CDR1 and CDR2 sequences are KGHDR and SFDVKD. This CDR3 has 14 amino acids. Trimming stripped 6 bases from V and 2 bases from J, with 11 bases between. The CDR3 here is CATSIPDNTDTQYF. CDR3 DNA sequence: TGTGCCACCAGTATTCCGGACAACACAGATACGCAGTATTTT.